The present T cell receptor (beta chain) was sequenced within a study of shared clonotypes between healthy human individuals. The CDR3 spans 13 residues. Trimming pared 5 bases from V and 2 bases from J, leaving 7 bases between. Looked up from germline, CDR1 is MNHEY and CDR2 is SVGAGI. The protocol was immunoSEQ multiplex PCR, while the TCRdb copy is restricted to in-frame clones and leaves out a portion. The sample comprises about 2.4 million clones, 85% to 95% of which are singletons, and around 0.15% rests with the top ten. Sequenced material: naive CD4+ T cells sorted from blood. Documented subset: CD45RA+ positively selected. The TCR originated in a man aged 18 to 30 in good health. This sequence joins TRBV6-5 and TRBJ1-5; D is ambiguous. The CDR3 here is CASSTVGNQPQHF. DNA of the CDR3: TGTGCCAGCAGTACGGTCGGCAATCAGCCCCAGCATTTT.